The T cell receptor (beta chain) under discussion was sequenced for a study of CD8+CD57+ T cells in acquired aplastic anemia. The overall study: Sorted CD4+ plus CD8+ cells gave DNA averaging about 3.2 ug. Researchers reported that healthy donors averaged about 9.8 million reads for CD4+ cells. Notes on the study in general: Significant differences in CD8+ Simpson's diversity were not observed between patients and controls. Patients and controls turned out to have approximately 29 CD8+ CDR3 sequences in common.

The sample holds one count of this clonotype. Antigen: not known. Germline loops: CDR1 SGHVT, CDR2 SQSDAQ. There are 16 residues in the CDR3. V shed 5 bases and J shed 4 bases, with 18 bases lying between them. The use of genomic DNA as template underpinned the TCR beta VDJ and CDR3 profiling. TCRdb re-called the reads through MiXCR, storing one row per CDR3 protein. The data show around 180,000 distinct CDR3 sequences, 55% to 75% seen once. Sample: sorted CD4+, CD8+, or CD8+CD57+ T cells (not recorded which) from PBMCs. This TCR came from a human donor in good health. The chain joins TRBV7-4 to TRBJ2-1; D might be TRBD2 (5 bases). The CDR3 here is CASSQASGRSYNEQFF. In DNA, the CDR3 is TGTGCCAGCAGCCAGGCGAGCGGCCGGAGTTACAATGAGCAGTTCTTC.